The 21 T cell receptor beta chains presented below share a single source sample, sequenced in a study of blood T cells in healthy people across ages. A second PCR, run for about 6 to 12 cycles, used a sample-barcoded 5' primer plus a J-beta primer mix. TCRdb reprocessed the 5' RACE reads via MiXCR and lists one record per CDR3 protein. The profile shows 550,000 to 700,000 distinct CDR3 sequences, 27% of them singletons. Sequenced: blood. All receptors derive from a woman in her sixties or seventies in good health.

At least ten counts were recorded for this clonotype. The chain has TRBV3-1 and TRBJ1-2; D call uncertain. Per the germline V gene, CDR1 is LGHDT and CDR2 is YNNKEL (reference sequence). This CDR3 has 13 residues. The V and J ends lost 4 bases and 6 bases respectively, with 12 bases between them. CDR3 sequence reads: CASSPRALHGYTF. The CDR3 DNA follows: TGTGCCAGCAGCCCGCGGGCTCTGCATGGCTACACCTTC.

The V and J genes are TRBV7-2 and TRBJ2-2; D gene uncertain. V was cut by 1 base and J by 6 bases, with 12 bases left in between. CDR3 length: 15 amino acids. Germline V lookup: CDR1 SGHTA, CDR2 FQGNSA. CDR3 DNA: TGTGCCAGCAGCTTAGGCGTCTTACGCCCCGGGGAGCTGTTTTTT. Protein: CASSLGVLRPGELFF.

In its sample, this clonotype was seen many times. This chain joins TRBV5-1 and TRBJ2-2; D is unclear. The CDR3 runs 15 residues. Germline V gene sequence: CDR1 SGHRS, CDR2 YFSETQ. The ends were cut back, 1 base at V and 1 base at J, with 8 bases in the middle. Here the CDR3 reads CASSLYGQNTGELFF. For the CDR3, the DNA is TGCGCCAGCAGCTTGTACGGCCAGAACACCGGGGAGCTGTTTTTT.

V is TRBV7-9 and J is TRBJ1-1; D is perhaps TRBD1 (6 bases). The CDR3 is 13 residues long. Germline assignment: CDR1 SEHNR and CDR2 FQNEAQ (reference sequence). V lost 6 bases, J lost 4 bases, and 12 bases lay in between. The CDR3 nucleotides read TGTGCCAGCAGTGTCACAGGGCCCACTGAAGCTTTCTTT. This codes for CASSVTGPTEAFF.

This clonotype was found a few times. This rearrangement joins TRBV7-3 to TRBJ1-1; D gene uncertain. V lost 1 base and J 5 bases, leaving 8 bases between the germline ends. This CDR3 spans 13 amino acids. Germline loops: CDR1 SGHTA, CDR2 FQGTGA. CDR3 sequence reads: CASSLIRETEAFF. The DNA for the CDR3 is TGTGCCAGCAGCTTAATAAGGGAAACTGAAGCTTTCTTT.

The chain combines TRBV5-1 with TRBJ2-1, with a tentative D call TRBD1 (6 bases). The CDR3 loop spans 16 amino acids. In germline, CDR1 is SGHRS, CDR2 YFSETQ. V was clipped by 0 bases and J by 0 bases, with 10 bases between them. CDR3: CASSLATGSSYNEQFF. The CDR3 DNA follows: TGCGCCAGCAGCTTGGCCACAGGGAGCTCCTACAATGAGCAGTTCTTC.

The chain combines TRBV29-1 with TRBJ2-7; D possibly corresponds to TRBD2 (7 bases). Trimming took 2 bases from V and 2 from J, leaving 10 bases between them. The germline CDR1 and CDR2 sequences are SQVTM and ANQGSEA. The CDR3 runs 13 residues. For the CDR3, the DNA is TGCAGCGTTGAAAGCGGGACACCCTACGAGCAGTACTTC. This gives the protein CSVESGTPYEQYF.

This clonotype was observed a handful of times. The V gene is TRBV7-2, the J gene TRBJ1-5; D is unresolved. The V end was cut by 0 bases, the J end by 2 bases, with 5 bases between. The germline CDR1 and CDR2 sequences are SGHTA and FQGNSA. This CDR3 is built from 14 residues. The CDR3 coding sequence is TGTGCCAGCAGCTTAGCGGACGGCAATCAGCCCCAGCATTTT. Translation gives CASSLADGNQPQHF.

This clonotype has more than one count but fewer than ten. This chain uses TRBV9 with TRBJ1-6, with D uncertain. V was pared by 0 bases and J by 11 bases, with 15 bases between. From germline, CDR1 is SGDLS and CDR2 YYNGEE. The CDR3 runs to 15 residues. The CDR3 bases are TGTGCCAGCAGCGTAGGGGAGGGCCTAAGGACACCCCTCCACTTT. Protein product: CASSVGEGLRTPLHF.

The chain uses TRBV12-3 or TRBV12-4 and TRBJ1-3; D possibly corresponds to TRBD1 (6 bases). This CDR3 comprises 16 residues. V lost 5 bases and J lost 3, with 17 bases in between. The CDR3 bases are TGTGCCAGCAGTCGACGTGAAACAGGGTTTGGAAACACCATATATTTT. It codes for CASSRRETGFGNTIYF.

In this sample, this clonotype turned up many times. This chain joins TRBV7-2 and TRBJ2-6; TRBD1 is a possible D gene (5 bases). The CDR3 has 16 amino acids. Trimming shortened V by 9 bases and J by 2 bases, and 17 bases separated the two germline ends. Looked up from germline, CDR1 is SGHTA and CDR2 is FQGNSA. The CDR3 loop is CASDRAGHPGANVLTF. CDR3 DNA: TGTGCCAGTGACAGAGCTGGGCACCCTGGGGCCAACGTCCTGACTTTC.

This clonotype was seen a handful of times. The chain carries TRBV29-1 and TRBJ2-5, with 14 bases matching TRBD2. The end of the DNA is better explained by TRBJ2-1, so the J call may be wrong. Germline V lookup: CDR1 SQVTM, CDR2 ANQGSEA. CDR3 length: 13 amino acids. The CDR3 sequence: CSVGLAGGDEQFF. The CDR3 nucleotides read TGCAGCGTTGGACTAGCGGGGGGGGATGAGCAGTTCTTC.

A few counts support this clonotype. The chain has TRBV6-6 and TRBJ2-3, with D possibly matching TRBD1 (5 bases). Germline V gives CDR1 MNHNY, CDR2 SVGAGI (reference sequence). Trimming removed 6 bases from V and 8 bases from J, with 12 bases in between. The CDR3 length is 12 residues. Here the CDR3 reads CASSPTEITQYF. The CDR3 nucleotides are TGTGCCAGCAGCCCGACAGAAATTACGCAGTATTTT.

The chain has TRBV29-1 and TRBJ2-7; weak D call: TRBD2 (6 bases). Trimming removed 3 bases at V and 3 bases at J, with 12 bases between. Germline lookup yields CDR1 SQVTM and CDR2 ANQGSEA. This CDR3 region has 13 residues. This CDR3 reads CSVDRDGGYEQYF. The CDR3 DNA reads as TGCAGCGTTGACCGGGACGGGGGCTACGAGCAGTACTTC.

The rearrangement uses TRBV20-1 and TRBJ1-2; D is undetermined. The CDR3 sequence is 13 residues long. Trimming shortened V by 6 bases and J by 4 bases, and 15 bases separated the two germline ends. CDR1 DFQATT and CDR2 SNEGSKA come from the germline V gene (reference sequence). DNA of the CDR3: TGCAGTGCGGGTGGCTCAAGTTCCTATGGCTACACCTTC. It yields the protein CSAGGSSSYGYTF.

The rearrangement uses TRBV4-3 and TRBJ2-7; 7 bases map to TRBD1. The CDR3 contains 14 residues. J lost 4 bases, V lost 2 bases, and 5 bases had no gene match. Germline CDR1 reads LGHNA; CDR2 reads YSLEER. DNA of the CDR3: TGCGCCAGCAGCCAAAACAGGGGAAGGTACGAGCAGTACTTC. Translation gives CASSQNRGRYEQYF.

This clonotype was seen a handful of times. This chain uses TRBV27 with TRBJ1-6; D is possibly TRBD1 (5 bases). Trimming took 6 bases from V and 9 from J, leaving 9 bases between them. Germline CDR1 is MNHEY and CDR2 is SMNVEV (reference sequence). The CDR3 contains 12 residues. This CDR3 reads CASRGGVSPLHF. CDR3 in DNA: TGTGCCAGCAGGGGGGGGGTTTCACCCCTCCACTTT.

This clonotype has only a few counts. V is TRBV12-3 or TRBV12-4 and J is TRBJ2-5; 9 bases match TRBD1. This CDR3 spans 15 amino acids. J lost 2 bases, V lost 6 bases, and 7 bases had no gene match. CDR3 coding DNA: TGTGCCAGCAGGACCGGGACAGGGTATCAAGAGACCCAGTACTTC. Its translation is CASRTGTGYQETQYF.

The chain is built from TRBV24-1 and TRBJ2-3; 7 positions agree with TRBD1. This CDR3 contains 17 residues. Germline V CDR1 and CDR2: KGHDR, SFDVKD. Unmatched junction bases numbered 10, after V lost 4 bases and J lost 1 base. CDR3 bases: TGTGCCACCAGTGACTCCGCAGGGGGTTCGGGCACAGATACGCAGTATTTT. Its protein is CATSDSAGGSGTDTQYF.

This clonotype came up many times. The chain combines TRBV7-2 with TRBJ1-1, with D perhaps TRBD1 (5 bases). Germline values: CDR1 SGHTA, CDR2 FQGNSA. The CDR3 loop spans 13 amino acids. Trimming took 2 bases from V and 4 from J, leaving 8 bases between them. CDR3 DNA sequence: TGTGCCAGCAGCTTACAGGGAGGCACTGAAGCTTTCTTT. Its protein product is CASSLQGGTEAFF.

This rearrangement joins TRBV7-2 to TRBJ1-1, with D tentatively TRBD1 (6 bases). The V end was cut by 4 bases, the J end by 5 bases, with 14 bases between. CDR1 is SGHTA, CDR2 FQGNSA, per germline. The CDR3 sequence is 14 residues long. CDR3 nucleotides: TGTGCCAGCAGCTCCAACAGGGAAAGGACTGAAGCTTTCTTT. Encoded protein: CASSSNRERTEAFF.